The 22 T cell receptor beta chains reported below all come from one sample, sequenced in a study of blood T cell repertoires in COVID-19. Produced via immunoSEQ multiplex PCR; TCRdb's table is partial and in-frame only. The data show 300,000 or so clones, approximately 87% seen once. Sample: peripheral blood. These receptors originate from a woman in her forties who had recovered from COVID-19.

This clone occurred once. The CDR3 region has the DNA TGTGCCTGGAGGAGACAGGGCACAGATACGCAGTATTTT. Amino acid sequence: CAWRRQGTDTQYF. The rearrangement uses TRBV30 and TRBJ2-3, with D perhaps matching TRBD1 (6 bases). Per the germline V gene, CDR1 is GTSNPN and CDR2 is SVGIG (reference sequence). The CDR3 runs 13 residues. Trimming pared 3 bases from V and 1 base from J, leaving 8 bases between.

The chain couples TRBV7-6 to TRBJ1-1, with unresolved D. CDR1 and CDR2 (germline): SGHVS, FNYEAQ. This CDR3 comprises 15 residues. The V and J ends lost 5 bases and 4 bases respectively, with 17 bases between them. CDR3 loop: CASSQMVEGGTEAFF. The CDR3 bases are TGTGCCAGCAGCCAAATGGTGGAGGGCGGCACTGAAGCTTTCTTT.

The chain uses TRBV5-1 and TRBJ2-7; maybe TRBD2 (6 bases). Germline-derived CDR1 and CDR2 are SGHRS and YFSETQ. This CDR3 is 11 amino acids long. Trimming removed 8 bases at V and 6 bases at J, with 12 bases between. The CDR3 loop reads CASKLGGEQYF. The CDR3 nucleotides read TGCGCCAGTAAGCTGGGGGGCGAGCAGTACTTC.

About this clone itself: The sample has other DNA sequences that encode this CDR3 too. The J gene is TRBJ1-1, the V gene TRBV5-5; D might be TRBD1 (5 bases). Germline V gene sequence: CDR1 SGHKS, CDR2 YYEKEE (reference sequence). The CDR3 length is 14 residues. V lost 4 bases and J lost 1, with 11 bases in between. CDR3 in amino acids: CASSTRQSNTEAFF. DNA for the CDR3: TGTGCCAGCAGCACAAGACAGTCGAACACTGAAGCTTTCTTT.

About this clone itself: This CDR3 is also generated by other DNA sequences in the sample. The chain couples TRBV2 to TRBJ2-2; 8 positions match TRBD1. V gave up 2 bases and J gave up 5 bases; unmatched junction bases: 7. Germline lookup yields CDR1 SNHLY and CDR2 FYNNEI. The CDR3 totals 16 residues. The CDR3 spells CASSERQGALTGELFF. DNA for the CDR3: TGTGCCAGCAGTGAAAGGCAGGGGGCGTTAACCGGGGAGCTGTTTTTT.

The CDR3 sequence: CASAPQGAGDTYNSPLHF. CDR3 nucleotides: TGTGCCAGTGCCCCACAGGGGGCGGGGGACACCTATAATTCACCCCTCCACTTT. This chain links TRBV19 with TRBJ1-6; 9 nucleotides match TRBD1. Germline-derived CDR1 and CDR2 are LNHDA and SQIVND (reference sequence). The CDR3 length is 18 residues. Losses at the gene ends were 8 bases for V and 2 bases for J; bases not matched to a gene: 13.

The CDR3 reads CASSSPGTSGGSGTDTQYF. The CDR3 DNA follows: TGCGCCAGCAGCTCCCCGGGGACTAGCGGGGGATCGGGCACAGATACGCAGTATTTT. The rearrangement uses TRBV5-1 and TRBJ2-3, with TRBD2 matching over 14 bases. Germline V CDR1 and CDR2: SGHRS, YFSETQ. This CDR3 has 19 residues. V lost 3 bases and J lost 1; bases outside the gene matches: 10. The variable domain in full, completed from reference TRBV5-1 and TRBJ2-3, reads KAGVTQTPRYLIKTRGQQVTLSCSPISGHRSVSWYQQTPGQGLQFLFEYFSETQRNKGNFPGRFSGRQFSNSRSEMNVSTLELGDSALYLCASSSPGTSGGSGTDTQYFGPGTRLTVL.

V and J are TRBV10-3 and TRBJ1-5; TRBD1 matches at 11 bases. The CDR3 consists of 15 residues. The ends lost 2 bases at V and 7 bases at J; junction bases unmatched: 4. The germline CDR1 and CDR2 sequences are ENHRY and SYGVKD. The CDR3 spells CAISEGQGAKQPQHF. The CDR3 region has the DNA TGTGCCATCAGTGAGGGACAGGGGGCTAAGCAGCCCCAGCATTTT.

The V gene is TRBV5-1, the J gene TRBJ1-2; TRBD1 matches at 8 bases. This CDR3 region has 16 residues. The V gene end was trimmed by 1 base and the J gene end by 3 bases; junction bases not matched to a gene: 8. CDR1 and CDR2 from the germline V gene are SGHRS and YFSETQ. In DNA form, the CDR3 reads TGCGCCAGCAGCTTGACCGAGGACAGGGTTGACTATGGCTACACCTTC. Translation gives CASSLTEDRVDYGYTF. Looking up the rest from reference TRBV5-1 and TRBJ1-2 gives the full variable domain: KAGVTQTPRYLIKTRGQQVTLSCSPISGHRSVSWYQQTPGQGLQFLFEYFSETQRNKGNFPGRFSGRQFSNSRSEMNVSTLELGDSALYLCASSLTEDRVDYGYTFGSGTRLTVV.

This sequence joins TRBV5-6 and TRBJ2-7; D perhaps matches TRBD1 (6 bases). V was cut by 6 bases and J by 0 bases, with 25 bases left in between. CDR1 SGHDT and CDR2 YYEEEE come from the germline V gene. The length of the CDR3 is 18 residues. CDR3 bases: TGTGCCAGCATCCTAAGGGGACACTATCTAACGGGCTCCTACGAGCAGTACTTC. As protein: CASILRGHYLTGSYEQYF.

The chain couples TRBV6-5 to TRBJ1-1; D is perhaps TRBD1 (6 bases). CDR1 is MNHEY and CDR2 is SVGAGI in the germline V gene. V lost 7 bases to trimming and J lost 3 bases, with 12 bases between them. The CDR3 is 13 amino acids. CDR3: CASTQDSYTEAFF. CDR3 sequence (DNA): TGTGCCAGCACCCAGGACAGTTACACTGAAGCTTTCTTT.

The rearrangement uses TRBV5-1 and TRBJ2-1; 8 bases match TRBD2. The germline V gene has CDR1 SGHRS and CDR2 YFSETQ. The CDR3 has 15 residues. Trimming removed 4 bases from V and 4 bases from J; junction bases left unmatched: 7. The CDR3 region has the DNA TGCGCCAGCAGCCAAATAGCGGGACTGTACAATGAGCAGTTCTTC. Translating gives CASSQIAGLYNEQFF.

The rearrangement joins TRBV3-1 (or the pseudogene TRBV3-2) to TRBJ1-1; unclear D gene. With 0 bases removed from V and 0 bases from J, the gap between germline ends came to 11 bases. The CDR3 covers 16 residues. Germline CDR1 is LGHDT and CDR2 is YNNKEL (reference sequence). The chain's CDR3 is CASSQDGEGMNTEAFF. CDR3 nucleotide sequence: TGTGCCAGCAGCCAAGATGGGGAGGGTATGAACACTGAAGCTTTCTTT.

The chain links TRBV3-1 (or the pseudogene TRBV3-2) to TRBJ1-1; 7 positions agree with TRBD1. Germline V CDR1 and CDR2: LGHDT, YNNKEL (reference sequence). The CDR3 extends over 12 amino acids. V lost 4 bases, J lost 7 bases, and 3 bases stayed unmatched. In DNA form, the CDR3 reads TGTGCCAGCAGCCCAGGGGGACGTGAAGCTTTCTTT. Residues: CASSPGGREAFF.

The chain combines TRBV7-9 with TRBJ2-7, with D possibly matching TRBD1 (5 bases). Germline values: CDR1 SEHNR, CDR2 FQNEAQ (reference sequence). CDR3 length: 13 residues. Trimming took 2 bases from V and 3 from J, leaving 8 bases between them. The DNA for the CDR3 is TGTGCCAGCAGCTTACAGGGCAACTACGAGCAGTACTTC. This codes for CASSLQGNYEQYF. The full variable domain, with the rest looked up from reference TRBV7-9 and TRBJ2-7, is DTGVSQNPRHKITKRGQNVTFRCDPISEHNRLYWYRQTLGQGPEFLTYFQNEAQLEKSRLLSDRFSAERPKGSFSTLEIQRTEQGDSAMYLCASSLQGNYEQYFGPGTRLTVT.

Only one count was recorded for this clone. The CDR3 loop reads CASSADTHYGYTF. The CDR3 DNA reads as TGTGCCAGCAGCGCAGACACCCACTATGGCTACACCTTC. The V gene is TRBV9, the J gene TRBJ1-2; D ambiguous. Trimming removed 3 bases at V and 3 bases at J, with 9 bases between. CDR3 length equals 13 residues. Looked up from germline, CDR1 is SGDLS and CDR2 is YYNGEE.

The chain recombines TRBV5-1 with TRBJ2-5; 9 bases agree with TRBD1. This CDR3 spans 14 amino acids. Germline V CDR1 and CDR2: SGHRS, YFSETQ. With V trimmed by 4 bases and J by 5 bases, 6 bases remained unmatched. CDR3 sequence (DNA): TGCGCCAGCAGCACCGGACAGGGGTTCGAGACCCAGTACTTC. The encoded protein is CASSTGQGFETQYF.

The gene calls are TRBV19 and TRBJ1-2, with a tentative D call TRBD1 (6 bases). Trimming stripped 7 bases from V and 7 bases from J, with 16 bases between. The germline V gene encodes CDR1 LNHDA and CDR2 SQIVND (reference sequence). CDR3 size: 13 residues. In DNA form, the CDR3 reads TGTGCCAGTACTTCTTACAGGGTCGGTGGCTACACCTTC. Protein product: CASTSYRVGGYTF.

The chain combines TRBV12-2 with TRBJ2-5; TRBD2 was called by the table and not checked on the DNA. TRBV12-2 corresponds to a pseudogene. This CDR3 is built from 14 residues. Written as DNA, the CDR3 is TGTGCAAGTCGCTTCCTAGGGGGGGAAGAGACCCAGTACTTC. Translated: CASRFLGGEETQYF.

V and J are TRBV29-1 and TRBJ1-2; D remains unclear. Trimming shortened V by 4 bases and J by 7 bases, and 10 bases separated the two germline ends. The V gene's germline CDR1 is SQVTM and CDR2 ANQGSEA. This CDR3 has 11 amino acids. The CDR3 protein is CSVVTGSGYTF. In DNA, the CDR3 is TGCAGCGTTGTGACCGGGAGTGGCTACACCTTC. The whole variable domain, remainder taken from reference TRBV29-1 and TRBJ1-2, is SAVISQKPSRDICQRGTSLTIQCQVDSQVTMMFWYRQQPGQSLTLIATANQGSEATYESGFVIDKFPISRPNLTFSTLTVSNMSPEDSSIYLCSVVTGSGYTFGSGTRLTVV.

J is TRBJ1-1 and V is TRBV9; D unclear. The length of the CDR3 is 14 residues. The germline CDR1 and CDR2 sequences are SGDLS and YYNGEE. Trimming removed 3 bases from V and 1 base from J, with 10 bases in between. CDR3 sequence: CASSGGLQNTEAFF. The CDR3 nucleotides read TGTGCCAGCAGCGGTGGGCTACAGAACACTGAAGCTTTCTTT.

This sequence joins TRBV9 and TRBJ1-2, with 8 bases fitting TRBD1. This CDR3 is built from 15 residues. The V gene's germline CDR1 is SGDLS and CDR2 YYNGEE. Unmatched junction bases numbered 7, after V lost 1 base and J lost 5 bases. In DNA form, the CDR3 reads TGTGCCAGCAGCGTAACTAGGACAGGGCCATATGGCTACACCTTC. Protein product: CASSVTRTGPYGYTF. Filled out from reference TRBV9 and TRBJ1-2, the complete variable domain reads DSGVTQTPKHLITATGQRVTLRCSPRSGDLSVYWYQQSLDQGLQFLIQYYNGEERAKGNILERFSAQQFPDLHSELNLSSLELGDSALYFCASSVTRTGPYGYTFGSGTRLTVV.